This T cell receptor (beta chain) appears in the sequencing data of a study of CXCR3-negative and CXCR3-positive naive CD8 T cells. General observations from the study: Sequencing showed both naive subsets with comparably high diversity, and memory CD8+ cells much lower. Surface CD5 was comparable between naive subsets; TCR strength was inferred from TRB CDR3 properties. Memory, not naive, CXCR3-negative and CXCR3-positive cells differed in TRBV-TRBJ usage. The TRB CDR3s that CXCR3-positive naive cells carried were more hydrophobic than those of CXCR3-negative naive cells.

CDR1 and CDR2 from the germline V gene are SGHRS and YFSETQ. This CDR3 has 15 residues. The authors prepared UMI-labeled TRB cDNA libraries by 5' RACE. TCRdb derives one entry per CDR3 protein from the 5' RACE reads, leaving out DNA. This sample's table reports over 70,000 distinct CDR3 sequences. Remarks on this clonotype: Its target is not known.

The sequencing sample was made of naive CXCR3+ CD8+ T cells from blood. Subset here: CD45RO-CCR7+CD27+CD95- naive CD8+ T cells expressing CXCR3 (TNR3+). The chain uses TRBV5-1 and TRBJ2-1; TCRdb's D gene call, TRBD1, goes unchecked for lack of DNA. The receptor was isolated from a human donor in good health. Some clones in this sample may be carry-over from other donors' samples. This CDR3 is CASKVRESSYNEQFF. Together with reference TRBV5-1 and TRBJ2-1, the CDR3 gives the full variable domain: KAGVTQTPRYLIKTRGQQVTLSCSPISGHRSVSWYQQTPGQGLQFLFEYFSETQRNKGNFPGRFSGRQFSNSRSEMNVSTLELGDSALYLCASKVRESSYNEQFFGPGTRLTVL.